This entry lists 22 T cell receptor beta chains sequenced from one sample in a study of neurological immune-mediated disorders. Each CDR3 protein is one row after TCRdb ran MiXCR on the 5' RACE reads. The sample lists roughly 29,000 distinct CDR3 sequences; around 21% were seen once. The sample was CD4+ T cells from blood. These receptors originate from a man aged 45-65 years with HTLV-1-associated myelopathy (HAM/TSP).

In this sample, this clonotype turned up many times. This rearrangement joins TRBV3-1 to TRBJ1-2; 8 bases map to TRBD1. CDR1 is LGHDT, CDR2 YNNKEL, per germline (reference sequence). V shed 5 bases, J shed 8 bases, and the junction held 10 bases outside the gene matches. CDR3 length: 14 residues. CDR3 protein: CASSAYRGSQGYTF. For the CDR3, the DNA is TGTGCCAGCAGCGCCTACAGGGGGTCGCAAGGCTACACCTTC.

Many counts were recorded for this clonotype. J is TRBJ2-7 and V is TRBV5-1, with a tentative D call TRBD1 (5 bases). The CDR3 has 16 amino acids. The ends were cut back, 1 base at V and 0 bases at J, with 14 bases in the middle. CDR1 SGHRS and CDR2 YFSETQ come from the germline V gene. CDR3 in amino acids: CASSLKGPKSSYEQYF. In DNA form, the CDR3 reads TGCGCCAGCAGCTTGAAGGGGCCGAAGAGCTCCTACGAGCAGTACTTC.

The chain couples TRBV12-3 or TRBV12-4 to TRBJ2-2, with 12 bases lining up with TRBD1. The length of the CDR3 is 17 residues. Unmatched junction bases numbered 7, after V lost 4 bases and J lost 4 bases. CDR3 loop: CASSSPGQGAGTGELFF. DNA for the CDR3: TGTGCCAGCAGTTCCCCGGGACAGGGGGCTGGCACCGGGGAGCTGTTTTTT.

By frequency in the sample, this clonotype is medium-sized (0.01 to 0.1%). V is TRBV7-2 and J is TRBJ1-5; D possibly corresponds to TRBD1 (6 bases). V lost 0 bases, J lost 7 bases, and 7 bases lay in between. CDR3 length: 13 residues. CDR1 SGHTA and CDR2 FQGNSA come from the germline V gene. The CDR3 sequence: CASSLAGGQPQHF. CDR3 coding DNA: TGTGCCAGCAGCTTAGCGGGGGGCCAGCCCCAGCATTTT.

This clonotype was seen at least ten times. This sequence joins TRBV3-1 and TRBJ1-1; weak D call: TRBD1 (6 bases). V shed 4 bases and J shed 0 bases, with 12 bases lying between them. Germline CDR1 is LGHDT and CDR2 is YNNKEL (reference sequence). The CDR3 covers 15 residues. The CDR3 sequence is CASSPSDRLNTEAFF. In nucleotides, the CDR3 is TGTGCCAGCAGCCCGTCCGACAGGCTGAACACTGAAGCTTTCTTT.

In its sample, this clonotype was seen many times. This CDR3 is CASSRDRGGGYTF. The CDR3 DNA sequence: TGCGCCAGCAGCCGGGACAGGGGAGGCGGCTACACCTTC. The V gene is TRBV5-1, the J gene TRBJ1-2; 10 bases line up with TRBD1. Germline V gene data show CDR1 as SGHRS and CDR2 as YFSETQ. J lost 8 bases, V lost 4 bases, and 5 bases had no gene match. This CDR3 comprises 13 residues.

Ten or more counts support this clonotype. The V call is TRBV6-1, the J call TRBJ2-2, with a possible D match to TRBD1 (6 bases). CDR1 is MNHNS and CDR2 is SASEGT in the germline V gene. V was trimmed by 8 bases and J by 1 base, leaving 11 bases between them. The CDR3 consists of 14 residues. CDR3 sequence: CASLTRGNTGELFF. The CDR3, as DNA: TGTGCCAGCCTAACCAGGGGGAACACCGGGGAGCTGTTTTTT.

This clonotype has at least ten counts. The chain has TRBV20-1 and TRBJ2-3, with D possibly being TRBD1 (6 bases). V dropped 6 bases and J dropped 2 bases, with 12 bases sitting between them. Per the germline V gene, CDR1 is DFQATT and CDR2 is SNEGSKA (reference sequence). The CDR3 sequence is 13 residues long. CDR3 residues: CSAGYRATDTQYF. The CDR3 DNA reads TGCAGTGCCGGATACAGGGCCACAGATACGCAGTATTTT.

This clonotype was seen at least ten times. The chain couples TRBV4-2 to TRBJ2-3; 9 bases match TRBD2. CDR1 and CDR2 (germline): LGHNA, YNFKEQ. The ends lost 1 base at V and 5 bases at J; junction bases unmatched: 10. This CDR3 has 17 residues. The CDR3 here is CASSQVGGGDPGDTQYF. The CDR3 DNA is TGTGCCAGCAGCCAAGTGGGCGGGGGGGATCCAGGAGATACGCAGTATTTT.

This clonotype occurred a few times. The chain links TRBV5-1 to TRBJ2-3, with 7 bases lining up with TRBD2. This CDR3 is 17 amino acids long. The J segment lost 5 bases and the V segment lost 2 bases, leaving 14 bases of the junction unmatched. Germline V gene lookup returns CDR1 SGHRS and CDR2 YFSETQ. For the CDR3, the DNA is TGCGCCAGCAGCTTCGGCGGGAGAGTGTTGACGGGAGATACGCAGTATTTT. It translates to CASSFGGRVLTGDTQYF.

This clonotype came up many times. The chain uses TRBV18 and TRBJ2-7, with 8 nucleotides matching TRBD1. Germline V lookup: CDR1 KGHSH, CDR2 LQKENI. This CDR3 is 16 amino acids long. V was clipped by 4 bases and J by 1 base; unmatched bases: 9. The CDR3: CASSHTLTGASYEQYF. The CDR3 DNA is TGTGCCAGCTCACACACTTTGACAGGGGCGTCCTACGAGCAGTACTTC. The full variable domain, its missing parts supplied by reference TRBV18 and TRBJ2-7, is NAGVMQNPRHLVRRRGQEARLRCSPMKGHSHVYWYRQLPEEGLKFMVYLQKENIIDESGMPKERFSAEFPKEGPSILRIQQVVRGDSAAYFCASSHTLTGASYEQYFGPGTRLTVT.

This clonotype was detected a few times. This chain uses TRBV6-5 with TRBJ1-5; D ambiguous. The germline V gene has CDR1 MNHEY and CDR2 SVGAGI. The CDR3 has 16 residues. Trimming left V 0 bases short and J 6 bases short, with 15 bases between. The CDR3 region has the DNA TGTGCCAGCAGTTACTCGAGAGGTGGGATTGGTCAGCCCCAGCATTTT. This translates into CASSYSRGGIGQPQHF.

This clonotype was observed many times. At one end, the junction sequence differs from germline, possibly due to a read error. Written as DNA, the CDR3 is TGTGCCAGCAGGAAGGACGTTACTAGTGAAAAACTGTTTTTT. Its translation is CASRKDVTSEKLFF. The genes are TRBV6-5 and TRBJ1-4, with D unclear. Looked up from germline, CDR1 is MNHEY and CDR2 is SVGAGI. CDR3 length equals 14 residues.

This clonotype has ten or more counts. The V and J genes are TRBV7-9 and TRBJ2-7; tentative D call: TRBD1 (5 bases). The CDR3 loop spans 15 amino acids. Trimming shortened V by 4 bases and J by 3 bases, and 16 bases separated the two germline ends. Per the germline V gene, CDR1 is SEHNR and CDR2 is FQNEAQ (reference sequence). The CDR3 nucleotides read TGTGCCAGCAGCTCCTACCGACAGCTAAACTACGAGCAGTACTTC. Amino acid sequence: CASSSYRQLNYEQYF.

This chain joins TRBV5-1 and TRBJ2-3; D possibly matches TRBD1 or TRBD2 (5 bases each). CDR1 and CDR2 (germline): SGHRS, YFSETQ. The CDR3 is 16 amino acids. With 0 bases removed from V and 0 bases from J, the gap between germline ends came to 11 bases. The CDR3 region is CASSLGIRDSTDTQYF. CDR3 bases: TGCGCCAGCAGCTTGGGGATCCGGGACAGCACAGATACGCAGTATTTT.

In its sample, this clonotype was seen many times. The chain joins TRBV5-1 to TRBJ1-6; D gene unclear. The CDR3 is made up of 15 amino acids. The germline V and J ends were trimmed by 0 bases and 8 bases, with 12 bases remaining between them. Per germline, CDR1 SGHRS and CDR2 YFSETQ. The CDR3 spells CASSLAGSSDSPLHF. The CDR3 coding sequence is TGCGCCAGCAGCTTGGCCGGATCCTCGGATTCACCCCTCCACTTT. The full variable domain, in which reference TRBV5-1 and TRBJ1-6 provide the parts outside the CDR3, is KAGVTQTPRYLIKTRGQQVTLSCSPISGHRSVSWYQQTPGQGLQFLFEYFSETQRNKGNFPGRFSGRQFSNSRSEMNVSTLELGDSALYLCASSLAGSSDSPLHFGNGTRLTVT.

V is TRBV6-6 and J is TRBJ1-2; 7 bases match TRBD1. Germline V gene lookup returns CDR1 MNHNY and CDR2 SVGAGI (reference sequence). V lost 6 bases to trimming and J lost 4 bases; unmatched junction nucleotides: 8. CDR3 length: 14 amino acids. This chain's CDR3 is CASSKFAGGYGYTF. In DNA, the CDR3 is TGTGCCAGCAGCAAATTCGCAGGGGGCTATGGCTACACCTTC.

This clonotype came up many times. The chain recombines TRBV12-3 or TRBV12-4 with TRBJ2-2, with 12 bases fitting TRBD2. V gave up 7 bases and J gave up 3 bases; unmatched junction bases: 6. The CDR3 is made up of 16 amino acids. CDR3 region: CASTQLAGGYTGELFF. The CDR3 region has the DNA TGTGCCAGCACTCAACTAGCGGGAGGATACACCGGGGAGCTGTTTTTT.

In this sample, this clonotype turned up many times. The chain links TRBV10-3 to TRBJ2-1; the D is unclear. The CDR3 has 12 amino acids. Trimming took off 11 bases at V and 0 bases at J, with 8 bases between the two ends. Germline V gene data show CDR1 as ENHRY and CDR2 as SYGVKD. CDR3 amino acids: CAAASSYNEQFF. The CDR3 DNA reads TGTGCCGCTGCGAGCTCCTACAATGAGCAGTTCTTC.

This clonotype was counted a few times. V usage is TRBV5-6 and J usage is TRBJ1-2, with 7 bases that match TRBD1. The CDR3 extends over 13 amino acids. Unmatched junction bases numbered 2, after V lost 2 bases and J lost 4 bases. Germline CDR1 and CDR2: SGHDT and YYEEEE. Written as DNA, the CDR3 is TGTGCCAGCAGCTTAGGGACAGCCTATGGCTACACCTTC. Its protein product is CASSLGTAYGYTF.

By share, this clonotype ranks as medium-sized. V usage is TRBV20-1 and J usage is TRBJ2-3; tentatively, D is TRBD2 (5 bases). Germline assignment: CDR1 DFQATT and CDR2 SNEGSKA (reference sequence). Deletions cut 0 bases from V and 1 base from J, with 11 bases between. The CDR3 is made up of 15 amino acids. The CDR3 DNA is TGCAGTGCTAGAGATGAGGGATCAGGCACAGATACGCAGTATTTT. It yields the protein CSARDEGSGTDTQYF.

The J gene is TRBJ2-6, the V gene TRBV29-1; the match to TRBD1 covers 9 bases. Looked up from germline, CDR1 is SQVTM and CDR2 is ANQGSEA. CDR3 length: 16 amino acids. The V gene end was trimmed by 6 bases and the J gene end by 4 bases; junction bases not matched to a gene: 10. CDR3 DNA: TGCAGCGTGGGTTCACAGGGGGCGCAGGGGGCCAACGTCCTGACTTTC. Amino acid sequence: CSVGSQGAQGANVLTF.